Each of the 22 T cell receptor beta chains below was sequenced from the same sample in a study of preoperative IRX-2 immunotherapy in early breast cancer. Documented treatment: preoperative locoregional IRX-2 cytokine immunotherapy. The table came from immunoSEQ multiplex PCR; TCRdb's copy has only in-frame clones and leaves some out. The sample holds roughly 26,000 clones, approximately 80% seen once. This material consisted of lymph node tissue, taken after IRX-2 immunotherapy. The receptors stem from a human donor with breast cancer.

This chain connects TRBV29-1 to TRBJ1-1, with a tentative D call TRBD1 (5 bases). CDR1 and CDR2 from the germline V gene are SQVTM and ANQGSEA. The CDR3 loop spans 13 amino acids. V lost 6 bases to trimming and J lost 1 base, with 12 bases between them. The CDR3 sequence is CSVLWGGNTEAFF. CDR3 sequence (DNA): TGCAGCGTCCTCTGGGGGGGGAACACTGAAGCTTTCTTT.

The chain combines TRBV6-8 with TRBJ2-7, with 8 nucleotides matching TRBD1. CDR3 length: 13 residues. The germline CDR1 and CDR2 sequences are MNHGY and SAAAGT. Trimming removed 5 bases from V and 3 bases from J; junction bases left unmatched: 3. CDR3 bases: TGTGCCAGCAGTCGGGGACAGGACTACGAGCAGTACGTC. Protein product: CASSRGQDYEQYV.

This clone has only a few counts. CDR3 amino acids: CAWKGTYEKLFF. CDR3 nucleotides: TGTGCCTGGAAGGGAACGTATGAAAAACTGTTTTTT. This chain connects TRBV30 to TRBJ1-4; no definite D call. CDR3 length: 12 residues. Germline CDR1 reads GTSNPN; CDR2 reads SVGIG (reference sequence). V dropped 4 bases and J dropped 6 bases, with 9 bases sitting between them.

The chain employs TRBV15 and TRBJ2-2; D is possibly TRBD2 (5 bases). The germline gives CDR1 LNHNV, CDR2 YYDKDF (reference sequence). The CDR3 contains 15 residues. V lost 7 bases and J lost 5, with 17 bases in between. The CDR3 region is CATNQRPEKTGELFF. For the CDR3, the DNA is TGTGCCACCAACCAGCGGCCAGAGAAGACCGGGGAGCTGTTTTTT.

V usage is TRBV18 and J usage is TRBJ2-3, with 7 bases aligning to TRBD2. Germline assignment: CDR1 KGHSH and CDR2 LQKENI. This CDR3 contains 13 residues. J was trimmed by 4 bases and V by 5 bases; bases with no gene match: 3. The CDR3 region has the DNA TGTGCCAGCTCAAGACTAGCTGCAGATACGCAGTATTTT. It specifies CASSRLAADTQYF.

The chain employs TRBV19 and TRBJ2-3, with D perhaps TRBD1 (5 bases). CDR3 length equals 14 residues. V lost 4 bases and J lost 4, with 12 bases in between. The germline V gene has CDR1 LNHDA and CDR2 SQIVND (reference sequence). In nucleotides, the CDR3 is TGTGCCAGTAGTAGAGAAATAGGGGCAGATACGCAGTATTTT. As protein: CASSREIGADTQYF.

The chain links TRBV28 to TRBJ1-2, with 7 bases matching TRBD1. Germline-derived CDR1 and CDR2 are MDHEN and SYDVKM. V was clipped by 3 bases and J by 8 bases; unmatched bases: 6. The CDR3 consists of 13 residues. This CDR3 is CASSLGQQRGYTF. For the CDR3, the DNA is TGTGCCAGCAGTTTGGGACAGCAGCGGGGCTACACCTTC.

The chain links TRBV11-3 to TRBJ2-7, with D maybe TRBD2 (6 bases). Germline V gene data show CDR1 as SGHNT and CDR2 as YENEEA. The germline V and J ends were trimmed by 2 bases and 4 bases, with 12 bases remaining between them. The CDR3 contains 14 residues. The CDR3 DNA sequence: TGTGCCAGCAGCTTATCGGGGGACGGATACGAGCAGTACTTC. It translates to CASSLSGDGYEQYF.

The chain recombines TRBV6-8 with TRBJ1-6, with no clear D. The CDR3 loop spans 12 amino acids. Trimming removed 4 bases at V and 9 bases at J, with 7 bases between. The germline V gene has CDR1 MNHGY and CDR2 SAAAGT. CDR3 nucleotide sequence: TGTGCCAGCAGTTCTACCCTTTCACCCCTCCACTTT. Its translation: CASSSTLSPLHF.

The rearrangement joins TRBV15 to TRBJ2-5; D is undetermined. CDR1 is LNHNV and CDR2 is YYDKDF in the germline V gene (reference sequence). V lost 3 bases to trimming and J lost 0 bases, with 17 bases between them. The CDR3 is made up of 17 amino acids. The CDR3 DNA follows: TGTGCCACCAGCAGCGACACGCTCGAGTCGAACCAAGAGACCCAGTACTTC. Translation: CATSSDTLESNQETQYF.

The chain joins TRBV6-8 to TRBJ1-1; a possible D gene is TRBD1 (5 bases). This CDR3 contains 14 residues. V shed 7 bases and J shed 8 bases, with 20 bases lying between them. CDR1 and CDR2 from the germline V gene are MNHGY and SAAAGT. The CDR3 here is CASKVWGNPGEAFF. DNA of the CDR3: TGTGCCAGCAAGGTTTGGGGAAACCCAGGGGAAGCTTTCTTT.

The J gene is TRBJ1-1, the V gene TRBV5-1, with 10 bases fitting TRBD1. Trimming at V came to 4 bases and at J to 6 bases, leaving 6 bases not matched to a gene. CDR3 length equals 14 residues. CDR1 and CDR2 (germline): SGHRS, YFSETQ. CDR3 coding DNA: TGCGCCAGCAGCATGACAGGGGGCGGTTCTGAAGCTTTCTTT. This encodes CASSMTGGGSEAFF.

The chain carries TRBV11-1 and TRBJ1-1, with 10 bases matching TRBD1. Losses at the gene ends were 0 bases for V and 4 bases for J; bases not matched to a gene: 5. Germline CDR1 is SGHAT and CDR2 is FQDESV (reference sequence). This CDR3 comprises 16 residues. The CDR3, as DNA: TGTGCCAGCAGCTTAGCGCGGGACAGGGGCGGCACTGAAGCTTTCTTT. Translating it yields CASSLARDRGGTEAFF.

The chain recombines TRBV18 with TRBJ2-2; D is perhaps TRBD2 (7 bases). V lost 3 bases and J 4 bases, leaving 15 bases between the germline ends. Germline V gene data show CDR1 as KGHSH and CDR2 as LQKENI. The CDR3 covers 16 residues. CDR3 nucleotides: TGTGCCAGCTCACCTAGGCAGGGGACTACCACCGGGGAGCTGTTTTTT. Translation gives CASSPRQGTTTGELFF.

This clone appeared a few times. V is TRBV19 and J is TRBJ1-4; possibly TRBD1 for D (6 bases). The germline gives CDR1 LNHDA, CDR2 SQIVND (reference sequence). The ends were cut back, 3 bases at V and 5 bases at J, with 16 bases in the middle. This CDR3 region has 16 residues. This chain's CDR3 is CASSIGTFGGNEKLFF. The CDR3 coding sequence is TGTGCCAGTAGTATTGGGACATTCGGCGGAAATGAAAAACTGTTTTTT.

The gene calls are TRBV19 and TRBJ2-7, with 11 positions matching TRBD1. J was trimmed by 4 bases and V by 4 bases; bases with no gene match: 3. Germline values: CDR1 LNHDA, CDR2 SQIVND (reference sequence). CDR3 length: 14 amino acids. CDR3: CASSTGTGGYEQYF. CDR3 nucleotide sequence: TGTGCCAGTAGTACCGGGACAGGGGGTTACGAGCAGTACTTC.

The CDR3, as DNA: TGTGCCAGTAGCCCCGCCCTGTGGCAGAAGTTAACGAACACTGAAGCTTTCTTT. Amino acids: CASSPALWQKLTNTEAFF. The rearrangement joins TRBV19 to TRBJ1-1, with no clear D. Germline assignment: CDR1 LNHDA and CDR2 SQIVND (reference sequence). V lost 6 bases and J lost 1, with 24 bases in between. CDR3 length: 18 residues.

Concerning this clone: Relative to the germline gene, one junction end is altered; a read error may explain this. The genes are TRBV6-8 and TRBJ1-1; D is ambiguous. CDR1 and CDR2 from the germline V gene are MNHGY and SAAAGT. The CDR3 consists of 13 residues. CDR3: CAISAVAGAEAFF. As DNA, the CDR3 is TGTGCCATCAGTGCCGTCGCGGGTGCCGAAGCTTTCTTT.

This chain joins TRBV30 and TRBJ1-1; maybe TRBD1 (5 bases). CDR3 size: 14 residues. V was shortened by 2 bases and J by 1 base, with 11 bases between the two germline ends. Per germline, CDR1 GTSNPN and CDR2 SVGIG (reference sequence). The CDR3 bases are TGTGCCTGGAGTCAATTGAGGGGGAACACTGAAGCTTTCTTT. The encoded protein is CAWSQLRGNTEAFF.

V and J are TRBV5-1 and TRBJ2-2, with TRBD1 matching 8 bases. V was pared by 5 bases and J by 4 bases, with 4 bases of the junction left unmatched. Per germline, CDR1 SGHRS and CDR2 YFSETQ. This CDR3 region has 14 residues. Written as DNA, the CDR3 is TGCGCCAGCAGGGACAGGGCGGGCACCGGGGAGCTGTTTTTT. The encoded protein is CASRDRAGTGELFF.

This clone was recorded only once. The chain uses TRBV5-1 and TRBJ1-2; 11 positions match TRBD1. Germline trimming cut 4 bases from V and 0 bases from J; bases unmatched to any gene: 5. This CDR3 spans 16 amino acids. CDR1 is SGHRS and CDR2 is YFSETQ in the germline V gene. The DNA of the CDR3 is TGCGCCAGCAGCCAAGGACAGGGGGCTACTAACTATGGCTACACCTTC. Protein product: CASSQGQGATNYGYTF.

The chain couples TRBV10-2 to TRBJ2-7; maybe TRBD1 (7 bases). Trimming removed 8 bases at V and 2 bases at J, with 13 bases between. Germline lookup yields CDR1 WSHSY and CDR2 SAAADI. There are 13 residues in the CDR3. The CDR3: CASGGGGTYEQYF. The DNA for the CDR3 is TGCGCCAGCGGAGGGGGCGGAACCTACGAGCAGTACTTC.